This entry lists 28 T cell receptor beta chains sequenced from one sample in a study of cytomegalovirus exposure and HLA in healthy donors. The PCR contained 60 Vbeta and 13 Jbeta primers. Sequencing was performed with immunoSEQ multiplex PCR; in TCRdb, only in-frame clones are kept and a portion is missing. Of fewer than 200,000 clones in the sample, roughly 87% are singletons; the top ten hold more than 0.45%. What was sequenced was PBMCs. Receptors originate from a woman in her forties or fifties in good health and CMV-seronegative.

V gene TRBV4-1 combines with J gene TRBJ2-1; D remains unclear. Germline CDR1 and CDR2: MGHRA and YSYEKL. Trimming took 4 bases from V and 8 from J, leaving 15 bases between them. The CDR3 is made up of 14 amino acids. As DNA, the CDR3 is TGCGCCAGCAGCCTCACCGACATTTATGATGAGCAGTTCTTC. It translates to CASSLTDIYDEQFF.

The chain couples TRBV7-9 to TRBJ2-2; D gene uncertain. This CDR3 has 14 residues. V was pared by 0 bases and J by 6 bases, with 8 bases between. Germline V gives CDR1 SEHNR, CDR2 FQNEAQ (reference sequence). Here the CDR3 reads CASSLAAASGELFF. CDR3 coding DNA: TGTGCCAGCAGCTTAGCCGCGGCGTCCGGGGAGCTGTTTTTT.

Details on this clone: In the same sample, other DNA sequences code for this CDR3. The chain is built from TRBV7-8 and TRBJ2-1, with TRBD2 matching 15 bases. The length of the CDR3 is 15 residues. From germline, CDR1 is SGHVS and CDR2 FQNEAQ. After removal of 4 bases from V and 7 bases from J, the junction contained 2 bases not matched to a gene. The CDR3 nucleotides are TGTGCCAGCAGCTGGGGACTAGCGGGAGGAAATGAGCAGTTCTTC. Translating gives CASSWGLAGGNEQFF.

As DNA, the CDR3 is TGTGCCAGCATCAGGGGGCGCGAGTATGGCTACACCTTC. As protein: CASIRGREYGYTF. The chain has TRBV7-9 and TRBJ1-2, with 8 bases lining up with TRBD1. Germline CDR1 and CDR2: SEHNR and FQNEAQ (reference sequence). The trim removed 7 bases at V and 5 bases at J, leaving 6 bases unmatched. CDR3 length: 13 amino acids.

The chain couples TRBV28 to TRBJ2-3; 14 bases are a match to TRBD2. The V and J ends lost 5 bases and 2 bases, in that order; junction bases with no gene match: 6. This CDR3 region has 17 residues. Germline lookup yields CDR1 MDHEN and CDR2 SYDVKM. The CDR3 here is CASSLRLAGGLTDTQYF. CDR3 nucleotides: TGTGCCAGCAGTCTCAGACTAGCGGGAGGGCTCACAGATACGCAGTATTTT.

The CDR3 reads CASSGGQTYEQYF. The DNA for the CDR3 is TGTGCCAGCAGTGGTGGACAGACCTACGAGCAGTACTTC. The rearrangement uses TRBV5-4 and TRBJ2-7; tentatively, D is TRBD1 (6 bases). Germline CDR1 reads SGHNT; CDR2 reads YYREEE (reference sequence). Trimming stripped 5 bases from V and 2 bases from J, with 11 bases between. This CDR3 is 13 amino acids long.

This sequence joins TRBV7-3 and TRBJ2-7; 10 bases match TRBD1. This CDR3 comprises 15 residues. Losses at the gene ends were 5 bases for V and 2 bases for J; bases not matched to a gene: 6. Germline values: CDR1 SGHTA, CDR2 FQGTGA. In DNA form, the CDR3 reads TGTGCCAGCAGCCAATCCGGGACAGGGGCCTACGAGCAGTACTTC. Its translation: CASSQSGTGAYEQYF.

This chain links TRBV15 with TRBJ1-6; 9 bases are shared with TRBD1. V lost 6 bases to trimming and J lost 4 bases; unmatched junction nucleotides: 4. Germline V gene sequence: CDR1 LNHNV, CDR2 YYDKDF (reference sequence). The CDR3 consists of 15 residues. The CDR3 coding sequence is TGTGCCACCAGTGACAGGGGGTTTTATAATTCACCCCTCCACTTT. Its protein product is CATSDRGFYNSPLHF.

The V gene is TRBV7-8, the J gene TRBJ2-3, with 9 nucleotides matching TRBD1. This CDR3 contains 14 residues. From germline, CDR1 is SGHVS and CDR2 FQNEAQ. The J segment lost 7 bases and the V segment lost 5 bases, leaving 7 bases of the junction unmatched. The CDR3 DNA sequence: TGTGCCAGCAGCCATGGACAGGGGAGCCATACGCAGTATTTT. Translated: CASSHGQGSHTQYF.

The chain has TRBV7-9 and TRBJ1-4, with a possible D match to TRBD1 (6 bases). The germline V gene encodes CDR1 SEHNR and CDR2 FQNEAQ (reference sequence). This CDR3 comprises 13 residues. The germline V and J ends were trimmed by 7 bases and 7 bases, with 13 bases remaining between them. In DNA, the CDR3 is TGTGCCAGCACCGGCAGGGGTGGTGAAAAACTGTTTTTT. It codes for CASTGRGGEKLFF.

This chain's CDR3 is CSVESGRGTDTQYF. In DNA, the CDR3 is TGCAGCGTTGAGAGCGGGAGAGGCACAGATACGCAGTATTTT. The V call is TRBV29-1, the J call TRBJ2-3, with TRBD2 matching over 8 bases. This CDR3 has 14 residues. The trim removed 3 bases at V and 1 base at J, leaving 3 bases unmatched. Germline CDR1 reads SQVTM; CDR2 reads ANQGSEA.

The chain combines TRBV7-2 with TRBJ2-6; D is unresolved. CDR1 and CDR2 (germline): SGHTA, FQGNSA. This CDR3 has 18 residues. V lost 5 bases, J lost 1 base, and 18 bases lay in between. CDR3 bases: TGTGCCAGCAGCCGAAAGATCGTCGGCGGTTCTGGGGCCAACGTCCTGACTTTC. The encoded protein is CASSRKIVGGSGANVLTF.

This clone was seen just once. The V and J genes are TRBV28 and TRBJ1-5; D perhaps matches TRBD1 (5 bases). Germline V lookup: CDR1 MDHEN, CDR2 SYDVKM. V gave up 6 bases and J gave up 2 bases, with 17 bases separating them. The CDR3 runs to 16 residues. CDR3 in amino acids: CASSPGRFGGNQPQHF. CDR3 bases: TGTGCCAGCAGCCCAGGGCGTTTTGGGGGCAATCAGCCCCAGCATTTT.

The rearrangement joins TRBV28 to TRBJ1-5; maybe TRBD1 (5 bases). Germline loops: CDR1 MDHEN, CDR2 SYDVKM. Trimming left V 6 bases short and J 2 bases short, with 23 bases between. The CDR3 is made up of 18 amino acids. CDR3 amino acids: CASSPSGHALGGNQPQHF. DNA for the CDR3: TGTGCCAGCAGCCCCTCTGGACACGCCTTGGGCGGCAATCAGCCCCAGCATTTT.

For the CDR3, the DNA is TGCAGTGCTAGCAGTTACAATGAGCAGTTCTTC. Protein sequence: CSASSYNEQFF. The chain has TRBV20-1 and TRBJ2-1; D uncertain. Germline CDR1 reads DFQATT; CDR2 reads SNEGSKA (reference sequence). The CDR3 consists of 11 residues. The V and J ends lost 3 bases and 4 bases respectively, with 4 bases between them.

In its sample, this clone was seen a few times. This sequence joins TRBV10-2 and TRBJ1-5; D possibly corresponds to TRBD1 (5 bases). Trimming removed 3 bases from V and 7 bases from J, with 13 bases in between. Per germline, CDR1 WSHSY and CDR2 SAAADI. CDR3 length: 14 amino acids. The chain's CDR3 is CASSEQVGSQPQHF. The CDR3 bases are TGCGCCAGCAGTGAACAGGTCGGCTCACAGCCCCAGCATTTT.

This clone came up a few times. The V and J genes are TRBV5-1 and TRBJ2-7; TRBD1 matches at 7 bases. CDR3 length equals 13 residues. V shed 4 bases and J 0 bases; nucleotides not matched to a gene: 1. Germline values: CDR1 SGHRS, CDR2 YFSETQ. The CDR3 reads CASSDRASYEQYF. For the CDR3, the DNA is TGCGCCAGCAGCGACAGGGCCTCCTACGAGCAGTACTTC.

This sequence joins TRBV7-3 and TRBJ1-5; D gene ambiguous. V gave up 5 bases and J gave up 4 bases, with 9 bases separating them. Germline CDR1 SGHTA, CDR2 FQGTGA. CDR3 length: 13 residues. The CDR3 bases are TGTGCCAGCAGCACGGCGCGGAATCAGCCCCAGCATTTT. Encoded protein: CASSTARNQPQHF.

The chain employs TRBV27 and TRBJ2-7; D may be TRBD2 (5 bases). The length of the CDR3 is 14 residues. Trimming took off 1 base at V and 3 bases at J, with 10 bases between the two ends. Germline V gene sequence: CDR1 MNHEY, CDR2 SMNVEV (reference sequence). The CDR3 spells CASSLFPGVYEQYF. The CDR3 DNA reads as TGTGCCAGCAGTTTATTTCCCGGGGTCTACGAGCAGTACTTC.

The V gene is TRBV28, the J gene TRBJ2-1; 7 positions agree with TRBD2. The ends lost 10 bases at V and 1 base at J; junction bases unmatched: 10. Per the germline V gene, CDR1 is MDHEN and CDR2 is SYDVKM. This CDR3 has 15 residues. CDR3 loop: CATRDGGGSYNEQFF. The CDR3 DNA is TGTGCCACCAGGGACGGCGGGGGATCCTACAATGAGCAGTTCTTC.

J is TRBJ1-4 and V is TRBV7-9; 8 bases are shared with TRBD1. This CDR3 contains 18 residues. The J segment lost 2 bases and the V segment lost 2 bases, leaving 10 bases of the junction unmatched. The germline gives CDR1 SEHNR, CDR2 FQNEAQ (reference sequence). CDR3 sequence reads: CASSLKRQGAKTNEKLFF. CDR3 bases: TGTGCCAGCAGCTTAAAGCGGCAGGGGGCAAAGACTAATGAAAAACTGTTTTTT.

This clone was observed a handful of times. The J gene is TRBJ1-4, the V gene TRBV27; D gene uncertain. Germline-derived CDR1 and CDR2 are MNHEY and SMNVEV (reference sequence). The CDR3 runs to 15 residues. Trimming removed 4 bases at V and 10 bases at J, with 19 bases between. CDR3 bases: TGTGCCAGCAGTTCCGGGGATTTCCTCCTAGGAAAACTGTTTTTT. Encoded protein: CASSSGDFLLGKLFF.

Only one count was recorded for this clone. The chain joins TRBV5-4 to TRBJ2-7; 10 bases are shared with TRBD2. CDR3 length: 16 amino acids. Losses at the gene ends were 0 bases for V and 2 bases for J; bases not matched to a gene: 5. Germline CDR1 SGHNT, CDR2 YYREEE (reference sequence). The CDR3 region is CASSLASSGGPYEQYF. The CDR3, as DNA: TGTGCCAGCAGCTTGGCCAGTAGCGGGGGGCCCTACGAGCAGTACTTC. The full variable domain, completed using reference TRBV5-4 and TRBJ2-7, is ETGVTQSPTHLIKTRGQQVTLRCSSQSGHNTVSWYQQALGQGPQFIFQYYREEENGRGNFPPRFSGLQFPNYSSELNVNALELDDSALYLCASSLASSGGPYEQYFGPGTRLTVT.

V and J are TRBV14 and TRBJ2-3, with 7 nucleotides matching TRBD1. CDR3 length: 15 amino acids. Trimming cost V 3 bases and J 2 bases; bases outside gene matches: 5. Germline loops: CDR1 SGHDN, CDR2 FVKESK. CDR3 in DNA: TGTGCCAGCAGCCATTCGGGACAGCTCACAGATACGCAGTATTTT. It codes for CASSHSGQLTDTQYF.

This sequence joins TRBV5-8 and TRBJ1-1; a possible D gene is TRBD1 (5 bases). V lost 4 bases to trimming and J lost 3 bases, with 10 bases between them. This CDR3 region has 13 residues. Germline CDR1 SGHTS, CDR2 YDEGEE. The CDR3 coding sequence is TGTGCCAGCAGCCGGCAGGGATACACTGAAGCTTTCTTT. Translating it yields CASSRQGYTEAFF.

The rearrangement joins TRBV28 to TRBJ2-7; TRBD2 matches 8 bases. With 6 bases clipped from V and 6 bases from J, the junction kept 4 bases outside the gene matches. The germline V gene has CDR1 MDHEN and CDR2 SYDVKM. This CDR3 is 12 amino acids long. DNA for the CDR3: TGTGCCAGCAGCCAAACTAGCGGCGAGCAGTACTTC. Translated, it gives CASSQTSGEQYF.

This chain uses TRBV19 with TRBJ2-2; 8 bases agree with TRBD2. The CDR3 is 15 residues long. Trimming removed 4 bases from V and 7 bases from J; junction bases left unmatched: 8. Germline CDR1 and CDR2: LNHDA and SQIVND (reference sequence). This CDR3 reads CASSNPGLEGGELFF. For the CDR3, the DNA is TGTGCCAGTAGTAATCCGGGACTAGAGGGCGGGGAGCTGTTTTTT. Variable domain in full (rest from reference TRBV19 and TRBJ2-2): DGGITQSPKYLFRKEGQNVTLSCEQNLNHDAMYWYRQDPGQGLRLIYYSQIVNDFQKGDIAEGYSVSREKKESFPLTVTSAQKNPTAFYLCASSNPGLEGGELFFGEGSRLTVL.

The V and J genes are TRBV9 and TRBJ2-3; D uncertain. V lost 3 bases to trimming and J lost 2 bases, with 7 bases between them. Germline CDR1 SGDLS, CDR2 YYNGEE. The CDR3 is 13 amino acids. CDR3 bases: TGTGCCAGCAGCGCGCGAGTCACAGATACGCAGTATTTT. As protein: CASSARVTDTQYF.